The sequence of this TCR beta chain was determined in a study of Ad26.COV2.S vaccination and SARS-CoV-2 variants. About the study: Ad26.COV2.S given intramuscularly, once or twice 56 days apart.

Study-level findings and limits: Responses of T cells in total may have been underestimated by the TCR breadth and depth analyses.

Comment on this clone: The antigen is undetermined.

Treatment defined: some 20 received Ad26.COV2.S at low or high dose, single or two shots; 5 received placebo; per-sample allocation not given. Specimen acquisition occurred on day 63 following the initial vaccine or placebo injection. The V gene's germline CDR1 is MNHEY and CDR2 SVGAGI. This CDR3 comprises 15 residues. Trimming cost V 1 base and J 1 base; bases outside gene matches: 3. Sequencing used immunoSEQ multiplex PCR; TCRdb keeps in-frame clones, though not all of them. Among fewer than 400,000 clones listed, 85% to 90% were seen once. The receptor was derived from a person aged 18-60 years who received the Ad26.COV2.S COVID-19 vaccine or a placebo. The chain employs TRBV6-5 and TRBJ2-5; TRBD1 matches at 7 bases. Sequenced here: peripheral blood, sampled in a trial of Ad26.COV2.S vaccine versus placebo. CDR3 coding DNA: TGTGCCAGCAGTTACTTCGACAGGGTCCAAGAGACCCAGTACTTC. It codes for CASSYFDRVQETQYF.